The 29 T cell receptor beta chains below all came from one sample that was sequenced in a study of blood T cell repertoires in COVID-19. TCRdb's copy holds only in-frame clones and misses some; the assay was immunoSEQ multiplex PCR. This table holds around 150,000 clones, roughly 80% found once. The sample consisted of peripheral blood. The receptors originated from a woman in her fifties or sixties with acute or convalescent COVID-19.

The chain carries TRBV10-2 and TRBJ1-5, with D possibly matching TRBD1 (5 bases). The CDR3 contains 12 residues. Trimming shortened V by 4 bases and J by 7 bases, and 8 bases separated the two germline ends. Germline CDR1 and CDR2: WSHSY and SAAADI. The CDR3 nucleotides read TGCGCCAGCAGTGGATGGGGCCAGCCCCAGCATTTT. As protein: CASSGWGQPQHF.

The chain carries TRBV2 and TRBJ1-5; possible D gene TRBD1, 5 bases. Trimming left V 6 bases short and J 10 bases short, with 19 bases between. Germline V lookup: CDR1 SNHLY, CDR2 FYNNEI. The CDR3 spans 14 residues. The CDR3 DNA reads TGTGCCAGCAGGGCCCCCGACAGAACCCAACCCCAGCATTTT. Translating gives CASRAPDRTQPQHF.

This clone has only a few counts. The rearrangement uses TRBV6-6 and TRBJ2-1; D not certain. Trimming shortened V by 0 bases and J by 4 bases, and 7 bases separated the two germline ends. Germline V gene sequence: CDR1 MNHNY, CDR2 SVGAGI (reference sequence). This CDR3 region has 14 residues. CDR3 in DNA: TGTGCCAGCAGTTACTCGAGAGTTTACAATGAGCAGTTCTTC. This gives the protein CASSYSRVYNEQFF.

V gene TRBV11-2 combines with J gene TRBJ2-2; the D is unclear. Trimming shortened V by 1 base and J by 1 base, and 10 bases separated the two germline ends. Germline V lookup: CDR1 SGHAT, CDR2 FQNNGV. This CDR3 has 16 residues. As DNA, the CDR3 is TGTGCCAGCAGCTTAGTACCTCTCGGGAACACCGGGGAGCTGTTTTTT. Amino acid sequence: CASSLVPLGNTGELFF.

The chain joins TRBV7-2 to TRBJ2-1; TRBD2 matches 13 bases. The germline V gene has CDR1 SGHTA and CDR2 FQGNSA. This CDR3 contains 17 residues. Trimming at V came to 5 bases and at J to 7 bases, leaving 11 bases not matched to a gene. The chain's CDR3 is CASSRTFGTSGTNEQFF. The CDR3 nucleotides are TGTGCCAGCAGCCGTACCTTTGGGACTAGCGGGACGAATGAGCAGTTCTTC.

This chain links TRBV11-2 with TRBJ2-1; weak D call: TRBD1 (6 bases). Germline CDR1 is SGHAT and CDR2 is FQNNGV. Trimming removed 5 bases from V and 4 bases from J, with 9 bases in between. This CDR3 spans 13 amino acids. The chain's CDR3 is CASSATGYNEQFF. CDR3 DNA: TGTGCCAGCAGCGCAACAGGGTACAATGAGCAGTTCTTC.

This CDR3 is CASSLYGRSPYNEQFF. CDR3 nucleotides: TGTGCCAGCAGCTTGTACGGGAGGTCCCCCTACAATGAGCAGTTCTTC. The chain employs TRBV5-6 and TRBJ2-1; 7 bases agree with TRBD2. The CDR3 has 16 residues. With 1 base clipped from V and 2 bases from J, the junction kept 6 bases outside the gene matches. CDR1 is SGHDT, CDR2 YYEEEE, per germline.

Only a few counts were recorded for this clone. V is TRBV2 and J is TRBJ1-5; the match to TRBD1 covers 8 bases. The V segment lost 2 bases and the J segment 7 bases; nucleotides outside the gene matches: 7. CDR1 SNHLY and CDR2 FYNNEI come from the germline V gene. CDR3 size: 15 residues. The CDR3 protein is CASSEQGRGRQPQHF. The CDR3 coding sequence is TGTGCCAGCAGTGAACAGGGCAGGGGGCGGCAGCCCCAGCATTTT.

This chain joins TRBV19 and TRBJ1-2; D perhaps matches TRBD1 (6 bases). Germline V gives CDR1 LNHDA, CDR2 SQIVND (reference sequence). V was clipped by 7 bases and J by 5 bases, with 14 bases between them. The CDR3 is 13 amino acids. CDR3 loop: CASTARDTYGYTF. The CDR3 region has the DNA TGTGCCAGTACCGCCCGGGACACTTATGGCTACACCTTC.

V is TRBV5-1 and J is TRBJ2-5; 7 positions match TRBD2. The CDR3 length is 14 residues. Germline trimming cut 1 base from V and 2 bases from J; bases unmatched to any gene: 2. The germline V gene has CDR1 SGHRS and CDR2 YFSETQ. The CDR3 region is CASSLLGLQETQYF. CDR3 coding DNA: TGCGCCAGCAGCTTGTTGGGACTACAAGAGACCCAGTACTTC. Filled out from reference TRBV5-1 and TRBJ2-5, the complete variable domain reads KAGVTQTPRYLIKTRGQQVTLSCSPISGHRSVSWYQQTPGQGLQFLFEYFSETQRNKGNFPGRFSGRQFSNSRSEMNVSTLELGDSALYLCASSLLGLQETQYFGPGTRLLVL.

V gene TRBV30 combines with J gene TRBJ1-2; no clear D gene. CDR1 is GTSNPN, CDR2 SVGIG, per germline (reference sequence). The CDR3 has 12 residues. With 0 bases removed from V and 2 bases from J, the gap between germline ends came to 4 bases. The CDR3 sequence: CAWSVSNYGYTF. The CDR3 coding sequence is TGTGCCTGGAGTGTGTCGAACTATGGCTACACCTTC.

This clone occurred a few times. CDR3 bases: TGTGCCACCAGCATGACAGGGTTATATGGCTACACCTTC. This gives the protein CATSMTGLYGYTF. The V and J genes are TRBV15 and TRBJ1-2, with 7 bases aligning to TRBD1. Germline V gene data show CDR1 as LNHNV and CDR2 as YYDKDF (reference sequence). The CDR3 length is 13 residues. Losses at the gene ends were 4 bases for V and 5 bases for J; bases not matched to a gene: 4. The full variable domain, its missing parts supplied by reference TRBV15 and TRBJ1-2, is DAMVIQNPRYQVTQFGKPVTLSCSQTLNHNVMYWYQQKSSQAPKLLFHYYDKDFNNEADTPDNFQSRRPNTSFCFLDIRSPGLGDTAMYLCATSMTGLYGYTFGSGTRLTVV.

CDR3 nucleotides: TGTGCCAGCAGCTCCCATCGGGGGGACCAAGAGACCCAGTACTTC. It yields the protein CASSSHRGDQETQYF. The V and J genes are TRBV9 and TRBJ2-5, with 7 bases that match TRBD2. The CDR3 has 15 residues. From germline, CDR1 is SGDLS and CDR2 YYNGEE. V shed 4 bases, J shed 0 bases, and the junction held 6 bases outside the gene matches.

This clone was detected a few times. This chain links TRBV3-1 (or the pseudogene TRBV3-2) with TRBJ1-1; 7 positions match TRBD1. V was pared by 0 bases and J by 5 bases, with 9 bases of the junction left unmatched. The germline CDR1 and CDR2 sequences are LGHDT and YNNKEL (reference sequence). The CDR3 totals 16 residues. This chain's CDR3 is CASSQEEARGITEAFF. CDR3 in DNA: TGTGCCAGCAGCCAAGAGGAGGCCAGGGGGATAACTGAAGCTTTCTTT.

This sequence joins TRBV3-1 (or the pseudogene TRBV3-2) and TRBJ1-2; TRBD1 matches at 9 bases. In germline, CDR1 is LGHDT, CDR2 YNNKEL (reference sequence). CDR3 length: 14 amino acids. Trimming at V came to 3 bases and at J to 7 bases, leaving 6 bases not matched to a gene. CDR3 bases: TGTGCCAGCAGCCAGATGGACAGGGGTGGTGGCTACACCTTC. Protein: CASSQMDRGGGYTF.

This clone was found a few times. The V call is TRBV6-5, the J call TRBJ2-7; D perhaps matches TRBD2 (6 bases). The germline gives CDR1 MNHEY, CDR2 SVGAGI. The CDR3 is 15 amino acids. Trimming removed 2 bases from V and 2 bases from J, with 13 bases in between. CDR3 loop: CASSYGSSATYEQYF. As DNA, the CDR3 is TGTGCCAGCAGTTACGGTTCTAGCGCGACCTACGAGCAGTACTTC.

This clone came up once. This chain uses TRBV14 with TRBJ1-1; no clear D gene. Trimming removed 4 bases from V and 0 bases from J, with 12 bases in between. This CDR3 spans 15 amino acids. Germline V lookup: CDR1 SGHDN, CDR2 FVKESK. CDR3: CASSPRPTVNTEAFF. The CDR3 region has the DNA TGTGCCAGCAGCCCACGCCCCACTGTGAACACTGAAGCTTTCTTT.

Written as DNA, the CDR3 is TGCAGAGTAGGTCGGGCTGAAGCTTTCTTT. Protein product: CRVGRAEAFF. This rearrangement joins TRBV20-1 to TRBJ1-1; no firm D call. This CDR3 is 10 amino acids long. CDR1 and CDR2 from the germline V gene are DFQATT and SNEGSKA (reference sequence).

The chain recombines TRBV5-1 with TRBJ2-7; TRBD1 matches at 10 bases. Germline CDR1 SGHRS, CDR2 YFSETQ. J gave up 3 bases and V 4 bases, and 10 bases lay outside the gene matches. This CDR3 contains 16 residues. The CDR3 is CASSGRGQGKYYEQYF. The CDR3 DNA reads TGCGCCAGCAGCGGGAGGGGACAGGGGAAATACTACGAGCAGTACTTC.

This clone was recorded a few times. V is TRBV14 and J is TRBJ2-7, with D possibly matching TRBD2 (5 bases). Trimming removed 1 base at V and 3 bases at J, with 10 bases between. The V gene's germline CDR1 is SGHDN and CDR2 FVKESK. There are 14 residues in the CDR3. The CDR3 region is CASSQAVGDYEQYF. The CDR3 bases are TGTGCCAGCAGCCAAGCGGTGGGAGACTACGAGCAGTACTTC.

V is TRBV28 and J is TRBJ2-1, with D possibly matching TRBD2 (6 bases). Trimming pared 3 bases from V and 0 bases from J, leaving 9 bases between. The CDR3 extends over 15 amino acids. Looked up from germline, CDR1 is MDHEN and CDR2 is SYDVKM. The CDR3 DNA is TGTGCCAGCAGTTTTTTTAGCGGCTCCTACAATGAGCAGTTCTTC. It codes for CASSFFSGSYNEQFF.

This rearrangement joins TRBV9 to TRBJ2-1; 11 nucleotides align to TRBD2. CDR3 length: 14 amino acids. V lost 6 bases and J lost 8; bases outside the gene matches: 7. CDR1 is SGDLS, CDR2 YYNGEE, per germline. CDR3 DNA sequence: TGTGCCAGCAATAGCGGGAGGGCCATGGATGAGCAGTTCTTC. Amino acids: CASNSGRAMDEQFF. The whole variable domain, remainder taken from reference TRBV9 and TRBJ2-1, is DSGVTQTPKHLITATGQRVTLRCSPRSGDLSVYWYQQSLDQGLQFLIQYYNGEERAKGNILERFSAQQFPDLHSELNLSSLELGDSALYFCASNSGRAMDEQFFGPGTRLTVL.

Written as DNA, the CDR3 is TGTGCCAGCAGTTTAGCCAGGGGGTCCAATCAGCCCCAGCATTTT. This codes for CASSLARGSNQPQHF. The rearrangement links TRBV28 to TRBJ1-5; 7 bases map to TRBD1. CDR1 is MDHEN and CDR2 is SYDVKM in the germline V gene. V trimming: 2 bases; J trimming: 3 bases; junction bases outside the gene matches: 4. The CDR3 extends over 15 amino acids.

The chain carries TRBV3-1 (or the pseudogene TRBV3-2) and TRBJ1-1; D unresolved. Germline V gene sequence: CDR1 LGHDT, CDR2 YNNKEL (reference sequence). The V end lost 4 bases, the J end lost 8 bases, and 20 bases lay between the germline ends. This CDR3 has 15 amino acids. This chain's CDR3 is CASSPPLVRGGEAFF. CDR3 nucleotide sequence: TGTGCCAGCAGCCCCCCTTTAGTCCGAGGCGGAGAAGCTTTCTTT.

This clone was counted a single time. The CDR3 spells CASSASRGLRTEAFF. DNA of the CDR3: TGTGCCAGCAGCGCAAGTAGGGGTTTGCGGACTGAAGCTTTCTTT. The V call is TRBV7-2, the J call TRBJ1-1; tentatively, D is TRBD1 (5 bases). Germline V gene sequence: CDR1 SGHTA, CDR2 FQGNSA. V dropped 5 bases and J dropped 5 bases, with 18 bases sitting between them. This CDR3 has 15 residues.

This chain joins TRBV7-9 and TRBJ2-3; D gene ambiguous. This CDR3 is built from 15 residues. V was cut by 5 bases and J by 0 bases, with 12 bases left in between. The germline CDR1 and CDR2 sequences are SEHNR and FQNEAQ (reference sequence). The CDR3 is CASSPDGWSTDTQYF. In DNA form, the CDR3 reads TGTGCCAGCAGCCCCGACGGGTGGAGCACAGATACGCAGTATTTT.

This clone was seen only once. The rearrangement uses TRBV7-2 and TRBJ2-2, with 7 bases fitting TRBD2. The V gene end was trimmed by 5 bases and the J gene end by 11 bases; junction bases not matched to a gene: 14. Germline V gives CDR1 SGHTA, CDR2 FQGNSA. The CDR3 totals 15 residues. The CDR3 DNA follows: TGTGCCAGCAGCCAGGGCGGGCTAGCGGCAGTAGAGCTGTTTTTT. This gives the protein CASSQGGLAAVELFF.

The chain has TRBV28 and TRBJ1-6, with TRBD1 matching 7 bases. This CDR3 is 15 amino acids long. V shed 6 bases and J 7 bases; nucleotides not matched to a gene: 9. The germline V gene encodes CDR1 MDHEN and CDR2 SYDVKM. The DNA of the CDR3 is TGTGCCAGCAGCCTACAGGGGACGTCCAATTCACCCCTCCACTTT. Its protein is CASSLQGTSNSPLHF.

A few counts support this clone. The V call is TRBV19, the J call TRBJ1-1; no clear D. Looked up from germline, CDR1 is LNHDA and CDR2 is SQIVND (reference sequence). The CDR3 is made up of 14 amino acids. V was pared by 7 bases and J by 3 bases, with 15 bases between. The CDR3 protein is CASTGAFGDTEAFF. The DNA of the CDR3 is TGTGCCAGTACCGGTGCGTTCGGGGACACTGAAGCTTTCTTT.